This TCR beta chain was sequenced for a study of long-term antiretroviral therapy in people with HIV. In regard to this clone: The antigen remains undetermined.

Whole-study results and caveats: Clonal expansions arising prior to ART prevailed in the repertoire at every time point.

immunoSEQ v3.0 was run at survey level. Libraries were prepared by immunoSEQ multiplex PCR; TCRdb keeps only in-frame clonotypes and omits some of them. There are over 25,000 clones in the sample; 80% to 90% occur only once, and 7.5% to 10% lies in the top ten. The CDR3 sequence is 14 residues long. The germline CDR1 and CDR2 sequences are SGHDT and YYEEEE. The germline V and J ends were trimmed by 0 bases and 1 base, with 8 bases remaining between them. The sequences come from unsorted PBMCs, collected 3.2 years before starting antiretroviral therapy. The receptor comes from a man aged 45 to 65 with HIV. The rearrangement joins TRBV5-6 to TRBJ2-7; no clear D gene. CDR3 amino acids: CASSLGVGSYEQYF. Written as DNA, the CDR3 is TGTGCCAGCAGCTTGGGTGTGGGGTCCTACGAGCAGTACTTC.